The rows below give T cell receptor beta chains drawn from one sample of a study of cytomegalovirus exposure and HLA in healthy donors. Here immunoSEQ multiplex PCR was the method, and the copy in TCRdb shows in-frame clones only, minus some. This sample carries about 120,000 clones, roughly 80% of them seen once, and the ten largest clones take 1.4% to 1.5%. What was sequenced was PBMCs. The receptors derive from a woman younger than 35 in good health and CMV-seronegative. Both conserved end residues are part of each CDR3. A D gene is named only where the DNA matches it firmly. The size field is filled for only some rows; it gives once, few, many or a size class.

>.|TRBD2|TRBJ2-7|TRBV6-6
CASSHSRRERYEQYF
TGTGCCAGCAGCCACAGTAGGCGGGAGCGGTACGAGCAGTACTTC
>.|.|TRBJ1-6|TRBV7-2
CASSLVSSYNSPLHF
TGTGCCAGCAGCTTAGTTAGCTCCTATAATTCACCCCTCCACTTT
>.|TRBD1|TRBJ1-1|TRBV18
CASSPGQGSMGATEAFF
TGTGCCAGCTCACCGGGACAGGGTTCTATGGGTGCGACTGAAGCTTTCTTT
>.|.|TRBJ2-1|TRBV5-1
CASSLVLVNEQFF
TGCGCCAGCAGCTTGGTACTAGTCAATGAGCAGTTCTTC
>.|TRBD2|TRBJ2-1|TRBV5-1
CASSPGTSDYNEQFF
TGCGCCAGCAGCCCTGGGACTAGCGATTACAATGAGCAGTTCTTC
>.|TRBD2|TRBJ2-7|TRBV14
CASSPPRAGGSYEQYF
TGTGCCAGCAGCCCCCCTAGGGCGGGGGGCTCCTACGAGCAGTACTTC
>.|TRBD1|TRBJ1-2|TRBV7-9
CASRLTGVYGYTF
TGTGCCAGCAGGTTAACAGGGGTCTATGGCTACACCTTC
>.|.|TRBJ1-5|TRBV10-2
CASNTGMWQPQHF
TGCGCCAGCAATACAGGGATGTGGCAGCCCCAGCATTTT
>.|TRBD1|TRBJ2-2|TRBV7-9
CASSLGLTGGSDTGELFF
TGTGCCAGCAGCTTAGGTCTTACAGGGGGTTCGGACACCGGGGAGCTGTTTTTT
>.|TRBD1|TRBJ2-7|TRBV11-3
CASSLGTGMGQYF
TGTGCCAGCAGCTTAGGGACAGGGATGGGGCAGTACTTC
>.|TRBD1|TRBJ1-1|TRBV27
CASRTGGHTEAFF
TGTGCCAGCAGGACAGGGGGCCACACTGAAGCTTTCTTT
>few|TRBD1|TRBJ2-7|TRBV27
CASSRQGPYEQYF
TGTGCCAGCAGTCGACAGGGACCCTACGAGCAGTACTTC
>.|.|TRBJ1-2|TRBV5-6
CASSLRAYGYTF
TGTGCCAGCAGCTTGAGAGCCTATGGCTACACCTTC
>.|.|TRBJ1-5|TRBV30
CAWDLGGAGQPQHF
TGTGCCTGGGATCTAGGGGGGGCAGGACAGCCCCAGCATTTT
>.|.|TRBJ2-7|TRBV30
CAWSLRSYEQYF
TGTGCCTGGAGTCTACGGTCCTACGAGCAGTACTTC
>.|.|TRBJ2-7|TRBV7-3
CASSSGSQQYF
TGTGCCAGCAGCTCCGGTTCCCAGCAGTACTTC
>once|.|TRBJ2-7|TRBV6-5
CASSPKSRRPYEQYF
TGTGCCAGCAGTCCTAAATCGCGGAGGCCCTACGAGCAGTACTTC
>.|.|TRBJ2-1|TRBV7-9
CASSFPLANEQFF
TGTGCCAGCAGCTTCCCTCTAGCCAATGAGCAGTTCTTC
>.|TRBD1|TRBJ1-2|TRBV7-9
CASSLGQGALIPYGYTF
TGTGCCAGCAGCTTGGGACAGGGGGCCCTTATACCCTATGGCTACACCTTC
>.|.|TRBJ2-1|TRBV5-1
CASSLQRPYNEQFF
TGCGCCAGCAGCTTACAGCGGCCCTACAATGAGCAGTTCTTC
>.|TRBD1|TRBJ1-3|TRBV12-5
CASGLVRGQIVGNTIYF
TGTGCTAGTGGTTTGGTACGGGGACAGATAGTCGGAAACACCATATATTTT